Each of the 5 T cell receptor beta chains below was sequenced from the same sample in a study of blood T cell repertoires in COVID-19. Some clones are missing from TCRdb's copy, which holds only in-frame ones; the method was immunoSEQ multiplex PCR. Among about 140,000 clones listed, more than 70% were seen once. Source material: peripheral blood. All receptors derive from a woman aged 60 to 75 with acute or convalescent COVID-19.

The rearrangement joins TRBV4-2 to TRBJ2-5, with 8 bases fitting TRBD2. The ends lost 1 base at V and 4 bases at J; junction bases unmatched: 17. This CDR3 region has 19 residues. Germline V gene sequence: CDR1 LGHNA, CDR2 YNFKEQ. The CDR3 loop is CASSQGEGTRFSLRETQYF. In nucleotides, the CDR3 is TGTGCCAGCAGCCAAGGCGAAGGGACTAGGTTTTCTTTGAGAGAGACCCAGTACTTC.

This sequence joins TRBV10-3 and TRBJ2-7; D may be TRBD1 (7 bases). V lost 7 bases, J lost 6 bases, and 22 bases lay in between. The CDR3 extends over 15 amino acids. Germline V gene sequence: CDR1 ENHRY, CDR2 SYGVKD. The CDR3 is CAITAGLTGKSEQYF. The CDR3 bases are TGTGCCATCACGGCGGGGTTGACAGGGAAAAGCGAGCAGTACTTC.

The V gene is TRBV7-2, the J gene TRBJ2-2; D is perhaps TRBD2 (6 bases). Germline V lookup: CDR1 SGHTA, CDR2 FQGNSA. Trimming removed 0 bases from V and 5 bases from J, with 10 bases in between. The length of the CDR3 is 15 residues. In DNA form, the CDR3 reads TGTGCCAGCAGCTTAGCGGCTGGGGGGACCGGGGAGCTGTTTTTT. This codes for CASSLAAGGTGELFF.

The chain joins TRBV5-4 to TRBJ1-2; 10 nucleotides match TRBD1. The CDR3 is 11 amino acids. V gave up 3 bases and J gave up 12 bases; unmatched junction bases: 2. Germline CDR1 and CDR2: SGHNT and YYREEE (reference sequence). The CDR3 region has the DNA TGTGCCAGCAGCTCGGGACAGGGGAACACCTTC. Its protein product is CASSSGQGNTF.

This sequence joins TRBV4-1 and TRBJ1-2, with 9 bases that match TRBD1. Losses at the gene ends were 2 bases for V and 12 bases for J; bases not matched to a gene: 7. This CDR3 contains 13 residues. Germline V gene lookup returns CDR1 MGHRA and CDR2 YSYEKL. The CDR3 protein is CASSQLTTGGHTF. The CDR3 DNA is TGCGCCAGCAGCCAATTGACAACAGGGGGCCACACCTTC.